Listed here are 5 T cell receptor beta chains from one sample, sequenced in a study of cytomegalovirus exposure and HLA in healthy donors. Vbeta (60) and Jbeta (13) primers were used in the PCR. Profiled with immunoSEQ multiplex PCR; TCRdb holds only in-frame clones, not every one. The sample contains 100,000 to 150,000 clones, less than 80% of which appear only once. Input material: PBMCs. The receptors stem from a man aged 35 to 55 in good health and CMV-seropositive.

This clone has only a few counts. The chain combines TRBV27 with TRBJ2-5; 9 bases align to TRBD2. Losses at the gene ends were 2 bases for V and 5 bases for J; bases not matched to a gene: 6. This CDR3 contains 15 residues. CDR1 and CDR2 from the germline V gene are MNHEY and SMNVEV (reference sequence). The CDR3 reads CASSLASGAVETQYF. DNA for the CDR3: TGTGCCAGCAGTTTAGCTAGCGGGGCTGTTGAGACCCAGTACTTC.

Only one count was recorded for this clone. This rearrangement joins TRBV30 to TRBJ1-6; the match to TRBD1 covers 7 bases. The CDR3 consists of 20 residues. V trimming: 2 bases; J trimming: 5 bases; junction bases outside the gene matches: 21. The germline CDR1 and CDR2 sequences are GTSNPN and SVGIG (reference sequence). The CDR3: CAWSPTPGQPSIVNNSPLHF. The CDR3 region has the DNA TGTGCCTGGAGTCCCACCCCGGGACAGCCTTCCATCGTAAATAATTCACCCCTCCACTTT.

This clone has just a few counts. Written as DNA, the CDR3 is TGTGCCAGCAGAAACGGACAAAATAATTCACCCCTCCACTTT. The encoded protein is CASRNGQNNSPLHF. V usage is TRBV5-8 and J usage is TRBJ1-6, with D perhaps matching TRBD1 (5 bases). Germline values: CDR1 SGHTS, CDR2 YDEGEE. The CDR3 consists of 14 residues. Trimming took 5 bases from V and 5 from J, leaving 11 bases between them.

The chain uses TRBV21-1 and TRBJ2-3; whether TRBD1, the table's D call, matches the DNA was not checked. TRBV21-1 is listed as a pseudogene. The CDR3 length is 14 residues. The CDR3 sequence is CASRTLTSTDTQYF. The CDR3 bases are TGTGCCAGCCGGACACTAACTAGCACAGATACGCAGTATTTT.

A single count supports this clone. The same CDR3 also results from other DNA sequences found in this sample. The chain combines TRBV29-1 with TRBJ1-1; D might be TRBD1 (5 bases). The CDR3 totals 13 residues. Germline CDR1 SQVTM, CDR2 ANQGSEA. The germline V and J ends were trimmed by 6 bases and 0 bases, with 11 bases remaining between them. The CDR3 sequence: CSVERQMNTEAFF. CDR3 bases: TGCAGCGTCGAACGACAGATGAACACTGAAGCTTTCTTT.